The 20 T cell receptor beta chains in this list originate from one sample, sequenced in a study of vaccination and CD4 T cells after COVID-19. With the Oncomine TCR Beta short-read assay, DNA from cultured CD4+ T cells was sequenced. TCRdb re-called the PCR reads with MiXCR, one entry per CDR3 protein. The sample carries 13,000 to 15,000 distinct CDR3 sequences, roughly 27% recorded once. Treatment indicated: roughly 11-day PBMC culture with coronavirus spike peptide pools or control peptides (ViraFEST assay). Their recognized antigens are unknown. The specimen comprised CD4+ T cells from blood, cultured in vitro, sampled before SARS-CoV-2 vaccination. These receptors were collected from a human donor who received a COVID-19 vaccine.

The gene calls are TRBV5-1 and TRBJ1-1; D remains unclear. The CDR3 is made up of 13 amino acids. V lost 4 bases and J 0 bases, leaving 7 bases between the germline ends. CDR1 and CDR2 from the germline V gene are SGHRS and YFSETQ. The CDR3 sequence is CASSPWMNTEAFF. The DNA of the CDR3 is TGCGCCAGCAGCCCTTGGATGAACACTGAAGCTTTCTTT.

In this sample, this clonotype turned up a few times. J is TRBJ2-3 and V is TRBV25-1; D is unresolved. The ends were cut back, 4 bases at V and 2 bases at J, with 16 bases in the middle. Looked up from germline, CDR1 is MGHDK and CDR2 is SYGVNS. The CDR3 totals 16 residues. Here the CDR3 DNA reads TGTGCCAGCAGTGTGGCTAACCCTCAGGACACAGATACGCAGTATTTT. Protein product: CASSVANPQDTDTQYF.

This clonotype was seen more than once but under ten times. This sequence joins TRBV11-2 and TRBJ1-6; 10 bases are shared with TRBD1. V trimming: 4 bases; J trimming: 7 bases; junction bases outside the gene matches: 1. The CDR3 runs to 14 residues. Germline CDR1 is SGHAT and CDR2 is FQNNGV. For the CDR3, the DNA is TGTGCCAGCAGCTGGGACAGGGGAAATTCACCCCTCCACTTT. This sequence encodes CASSWDRGNSPLHF. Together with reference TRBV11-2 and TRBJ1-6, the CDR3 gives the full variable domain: EAGVAQSPRYKIIEKRQSVAFWCNPISGHATLYWYQQILGQGPKLLIQFQNNGVVDDSQLPKDRFSAERLKGVDSTLKIQPAKLEDSAVYLCASSWDRGNSPLHFGNGTRLTVT.

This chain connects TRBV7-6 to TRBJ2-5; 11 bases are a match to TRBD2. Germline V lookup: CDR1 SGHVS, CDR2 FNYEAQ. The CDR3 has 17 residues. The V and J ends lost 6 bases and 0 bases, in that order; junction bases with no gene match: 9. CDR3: CASRLSPSGGYQETQYF. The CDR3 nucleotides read TGTGCCAGCAGGCTGAGTCCTAGCGGGGGGTACCAAGAGACCCAGTACTTC.

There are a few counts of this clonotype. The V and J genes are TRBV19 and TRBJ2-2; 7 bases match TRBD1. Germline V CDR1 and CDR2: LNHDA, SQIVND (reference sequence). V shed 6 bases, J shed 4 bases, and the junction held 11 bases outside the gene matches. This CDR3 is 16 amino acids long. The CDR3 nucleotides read TGTGCCAGTAGGCAGCTTTCGGGACAGTCCACCGGGGAGCTGTTTTTT. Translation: CASRQLSGQSTGELFF.

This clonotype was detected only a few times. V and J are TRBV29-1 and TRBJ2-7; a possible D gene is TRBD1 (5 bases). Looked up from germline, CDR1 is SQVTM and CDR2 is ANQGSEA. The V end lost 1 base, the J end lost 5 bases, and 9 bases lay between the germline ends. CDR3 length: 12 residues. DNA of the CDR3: TGCAGCGTTGAAGTCGGCAGGGACGAGCAGTACTTC. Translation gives CSVEVGRDEQYF.

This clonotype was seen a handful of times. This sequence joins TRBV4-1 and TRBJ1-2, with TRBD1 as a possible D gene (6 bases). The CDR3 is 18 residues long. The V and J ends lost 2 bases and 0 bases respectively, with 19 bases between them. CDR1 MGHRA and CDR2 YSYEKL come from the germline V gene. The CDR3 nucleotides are TGCGCCAGCAGCCAACCCGGGACACATGGAACTACTAACTATGGCTACACCTTC. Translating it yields CASSQPGTHGTTNYGYTF.

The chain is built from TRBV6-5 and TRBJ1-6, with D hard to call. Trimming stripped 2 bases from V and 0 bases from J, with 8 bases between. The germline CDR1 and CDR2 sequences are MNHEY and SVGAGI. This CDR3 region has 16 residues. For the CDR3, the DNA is TGTGCCAGCAGTTACCGGGTGGGCTCCTATAATTCACCCCTCCACTTT. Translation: CASSYRVGSYNSPLHF.

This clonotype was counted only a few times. CDR3 protein: CASSSRDRGYSDTQYF. In nucleotides, the CDR3 is TGTGCCAGCAGTTCCCGGGACAGGGGTTACTCAGATACGCAGTATTTT. The chain links TRBV6-5 to TRBJ2-3, with 10 bases fitting TRBD1. Per germline, CDR1 MNHEY and CDR2 SVGAGI. The V segment lost 4 bases and the J segment 4 bases; nucleotides outside the gene matches: 8. The CDR3 has 16 residues.

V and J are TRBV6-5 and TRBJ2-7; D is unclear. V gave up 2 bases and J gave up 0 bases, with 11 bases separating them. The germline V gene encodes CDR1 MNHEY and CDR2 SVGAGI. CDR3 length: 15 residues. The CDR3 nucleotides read TGTGCCAGCAGTTACGGGCTAGTCAGCTCCTACGAGCAGTACTTC. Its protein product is CASSYGLVSSYEQYF.

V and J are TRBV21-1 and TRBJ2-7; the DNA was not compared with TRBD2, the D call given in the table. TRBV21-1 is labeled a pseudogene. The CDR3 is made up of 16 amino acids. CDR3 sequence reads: CASSKEGFGSPDEQYF. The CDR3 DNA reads TGTGCCAGCAGCAAAGAGGGGTTTGGCAGTCCCGACGAGCAGTACTTC.

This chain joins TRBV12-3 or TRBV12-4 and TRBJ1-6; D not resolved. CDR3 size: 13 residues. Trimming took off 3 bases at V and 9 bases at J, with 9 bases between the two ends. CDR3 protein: CASSLDWGSPLHF. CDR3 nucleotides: TGTGCCAGCAGTTTGGATTGGGGTTCACCCCTCCACTTT.

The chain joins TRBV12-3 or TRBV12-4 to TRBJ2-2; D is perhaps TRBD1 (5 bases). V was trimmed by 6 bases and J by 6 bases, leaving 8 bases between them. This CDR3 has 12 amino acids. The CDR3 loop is CASRGPSGELFF. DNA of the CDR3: TGTGCCAGCAGGGGGCCTTCCGGGGAGCTGTTTTTT.

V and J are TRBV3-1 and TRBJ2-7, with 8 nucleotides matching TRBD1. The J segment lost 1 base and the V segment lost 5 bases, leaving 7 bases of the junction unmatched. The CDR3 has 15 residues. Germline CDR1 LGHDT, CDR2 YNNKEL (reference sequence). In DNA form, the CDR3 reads TGTGCCAGCAGCATCAGGGGGCCCGGGTCCTACGAGCAGTACTTC. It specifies CASSIRGPGSYEQYF.

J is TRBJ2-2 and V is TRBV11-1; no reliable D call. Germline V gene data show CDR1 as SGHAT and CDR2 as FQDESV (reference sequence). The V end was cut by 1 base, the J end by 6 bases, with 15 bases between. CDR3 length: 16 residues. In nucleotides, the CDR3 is TGTGCCAGCAGCTTAGGACGGGCATTCTCGGCCGGGGAGCTGTTTTTT. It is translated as CASSLGRAFSAGELFF.

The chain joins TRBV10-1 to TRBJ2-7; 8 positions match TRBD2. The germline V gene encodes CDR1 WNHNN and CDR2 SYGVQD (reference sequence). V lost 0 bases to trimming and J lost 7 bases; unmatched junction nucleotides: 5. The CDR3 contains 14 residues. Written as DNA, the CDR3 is TGCGCCAGCAGTGAGTCGACAGAGCGGGGGGAGCAGTACTTC. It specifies CASSESTERGEQYF.

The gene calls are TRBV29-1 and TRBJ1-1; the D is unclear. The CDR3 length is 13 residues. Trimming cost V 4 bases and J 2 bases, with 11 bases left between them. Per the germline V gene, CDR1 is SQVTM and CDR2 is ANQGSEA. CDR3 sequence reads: CSVGRQLNTEAFF. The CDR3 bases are TGCAGCGTTGGTCGTCAACTAAACACTGAAGCTTTCTTT.

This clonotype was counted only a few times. CDR3 sequence reads: CSARDSWSDGYTF. DNA for the CDR3: TGCAGTGCTAGAGATTCCTGGTCTGATGGCTACACCTTC. This chain connects TRBV20-1 to TRBJ1-2; D is ambiguous. Looked up from germline, CDR1 is DFQATT and CDR2 is SNEGSKA (reference sequence). V lost 0 bases and J 6 bases, leaving 11 bases between the germline ends. CDR3 length equals 13 residues.

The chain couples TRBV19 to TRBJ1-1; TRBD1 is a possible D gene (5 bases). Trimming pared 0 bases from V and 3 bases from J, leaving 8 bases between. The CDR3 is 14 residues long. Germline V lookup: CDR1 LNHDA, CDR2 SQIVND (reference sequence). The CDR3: CASSIDRVYTEAFF. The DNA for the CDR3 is TGTGCCAGTAGTATAGACAGGGTCTACACTGAAGCTTTCTTT.

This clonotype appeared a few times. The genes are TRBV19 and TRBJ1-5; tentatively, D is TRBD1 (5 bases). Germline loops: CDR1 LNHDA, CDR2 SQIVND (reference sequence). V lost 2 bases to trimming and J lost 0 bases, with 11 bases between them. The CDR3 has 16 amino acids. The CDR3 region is CASSIRTPHSNQPQHF. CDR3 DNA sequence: TGTGCCAGTAGTATAAGGACACCCCATAGCAATCAGCCCCAGCATTTT.